The source of this T cell receptor (beta chain) is a study of tumor and adjacent non-tumor tissue in lung cancer. A word on this clonotype: Given a much more abundant clone one base away, this may be a read error.

The V gene lost 7 bases and the J gene lost 1 base, with 13 bases spanning the gap. This CDR3 has 13 amino acids. From germline, CDR1 is DFQATT and CDR2 SNEGSKA (reference sequence). No cell sorting was done before RNA was extracted from the tissue. This non-tumor lung sample came from over 3 cm beyond the tumor edge. Three rounds of nested PCR, following a modified ARM-PCR protocol, produced the TCRbeta library. TCRdb processed the multiplex PCR reads anew with MiXCR; each CDR3 protein has one entry. Of about 98,000 distinct CDR3 sequences in the sample, more than 80% were seen once. The rearrangement joins TRBV20-1 to TRBJ2-5; no definite D call. This TCR came from a man between 60 and 75 years old with small cell lung cancer. The specimen was distant non-tumor lung tissue. The CDR3 loop reads CSVSFAVQETQYF. The CDR3 coding sequence is TGCAGTGTTAGTTTTGCGGTCCAAGAGACCCAGTACTTC.